The 20 T cell receptor beta chains listed next were all sequenced from one sample in a study of PD-1 blockade in classical Hodgkin lymphoma. Time point here: cycle 4 day 1 (C4D1), after less than seven weeks of nivolumab. Brentuximab vedotin exposure varied, and every patient relapsed after autologous stem cell transplantation. The table came from immunoSEQ multiplex PCR; TCRdb's copy has only in-frame clones and leaves some out. The sample carries approximately 89,000 clones, 75% to 85% recorded once. The sample in question was peripheral blood mononuclear cells (PBMCs), obtained before the fourth cycle of nivolumab. These receptors all stem from a human donor with classical Hodgkin lymphoma.

This clone was counted a few times. The chain links TRBV18 to TRBJ1-4; 8 bases are a match to TRBD1. The CDR3 is 14 residues long. The V gene end was trimmed by 4 bases and the J gene end by 4 bases; junction bases not matched to a gene: 2. Per the germline V gene, CDR1 is KGHSH and CDR2 is LQKENI. The CDR3 DNA follows: TGTGCCAGCTCACACGGACAGGGTAATGAAAAACTGTTTTTT. Protein product: CASSHGQGNEKLFF. The variable domain in full, with the rest retrieved from reference TRBV18 and TRBJ1-4, is NAGVMQNPRHLVRRRGQEARLRCSPMKGHSHVYWYRQLPEEGLKFMVYLQKENIIDESGMPKERFSAEFPKEGPSILRIQQVVRGDSAAYFCASSHGQGNEKLFFGSGTQLSVL.

The chain combines TRBV7-9 with TRBJ2-3, with 11 bases fitting TRBD2. This CDR3 comprises 18 residues. The germline gives CDR1 SEHNR, CDR2 FQNEAQ (reference sequence). After removal of 7 bases from V and 0 bases from J, the junction contained 12 bases not matched to a gene. DNA for the CDR3: TGTGCCAGCACCAAGAGGGGGACTAGCGGTGCTAGCACAGATACGCAGTATTTT. It specifies CASTKRGTSGASTDTQYF.

In its sample, this clone was seen once. The chain links TRBV4-2 to TRBJ1-6; D is unresolved. V was pared by 4 bases and J by 5 bases, with 12 bases between. Germline V CDR1 and CDR2: LGHNA, YNFKEQ. CDR3 length: 15 residues. CDR3 nucleotide sequence: TGTGCCAGCAGCCTGGAACTTGGAGATAATTCACCCCTCCACTTT. Amino acid sequence: CASSLELGDNSPLHF.

This clone was seen once. The gene calls are TRBV6-5 and TRBJ2-7, with D hard to call. Germline V CDR1 and CDR2: MNHEY, SVGAGI. Trimming left V 5 bases short and J 4 bases short, with 15 bases between. The CDR3 contains 14 residues. CDR3: CASSPLIGKYEQYF. CDR3 coding DNA: TGTGCCAGCAGTCCGCTTATCGGAAAATACGAGCAGTACTTC.

This clone was seen just once. CDR3 sequence reads: CASSLPRTGTYEQYF. In DNA, the CDR3 is TGCGCCAGCAGCTTGCCGCGGACAGGTACCTACGAGCAGTACTTC. This chain joins TRBV5-1 and TRBJ2-7, with 7 bases identical to TRBD1. The germline V gene encodes CDR1 SGHRS and CDR2 YFSETQ. The length of the CDR3 is 15 residues. V was clipped by 1 base and J by 2 bases; unmatched bases: 6.

The chain recombines TRBV30 with TRBJ2-1; D is unresolved. This CDR3 is 11 amino acids long. In germline, CDR1 is GTSNPN, CDR2 SVGIG (reference sequence). The ends were cut back, 4 bases at V and 7 bases at J, with 8 bases in the middle. The CDR3 here is CAWNRVNEQFF. The CDR3 coding sequence is TGTGCCTGGAATCGGGTAAATGAGCAGTTCTTC.

The chain uses TRBV30 and TRBJ2-7; no firm D call. V was cut by 0 bases and J by 3 bases, with 6 bases left in between. The germline CDR1 and CDR2 sequences are GTSNPN and SVGIG (reference sequence). The CDR3 spans 12 residues. The CDR3 region is CAWSVKFYEQYF. The CDR3 coding sequence is TGTGCCTGGAGTGTAAAGTTCTACGAGCAGTACTTC.

The chain combines TRBV19 with TRBJ2-5; D is uncertain. Germline V CDR1 and CDR2: LNHDA, SQIVND (reference sequence). Deletions cut 3 bases from V and 5 bases from J, with 10 bases between. The CDR3 has 13 amino acids. CDR3 in amino acids: CASSIRRSETQYF. The CDR3, as DNA: TGTGCCAGTAGTATTCGGCGCTCGGAGACCCAGTACTTC.

This rearrangement joins TRBV7-2 to TRBJ2-1, with 7 bases identical to TRBD2. This CDR3 contains 16 residues. The germline CDR1 and CDR2 sequences are SGHTA and FQGNSA. J lost 5 bases, V lost 3 bases, and 10 bases had no gene match. CDR3 nucleotide sequence: TGTGCCAGCAGCTTTGGGTCTAGCGGTAACCACAATGAGCAGTTCTTC. Amino acids: CASSFGSSGNHNEQFF.

J is TRBJ1-1 and V is TRBV28, with 9 bases that match TRBD1. CDR3 length equals 12 residues. Germline-derived CDR1 and CDR2 are MDHEN and SYDVKM. The V gene end was trimmed by 10 bases and the J gene end by 10 bases; junction bases not matched to a gene: 10. The CDR3 reads CATGRVQGAAFF. CDR3 coding DNA: TGTGCCACTGGGAGGGTACAGGGGGCAGCTTTCTTT.

The chain carries TRBV28 and TRBJ1-2; D possibly corresponds to TRBD1 (5 bases). Trimming took off 11 bases at V and 2 bases at J, with 18 bases between the two ends. Germline assignment: CDR1 MDHEN and CDR2 SYDVKM. There are 14 residues in the CDR3. The DNA for the CDR3 is TGTGCCGGATGCTCCAGGGAAAAGAACTATGGCTACACCTTC. Protein: CAGCSREKNYGYTF.

The chain has TRBV5-1 and TRBJ2-7, with 11 positions matching TRBD2. With 0 bases clipped from V and 5 bases from J, the junction kept 7 bases outside the gene matches. The CDR3 loop spans 16 amino acids. Germline CDR1 and CDR2: SGHRS and YFSETQ. The CDR3 sequence is CASSLAGLAGSNEQYF. Here the CDR3 DNA reads TGCGCCAGCAGCTTGGCCGGACTAGCGGGTTCCAACGAGCAGTACTTC.

The chain recombines TRBV7-2 with TRBJ1-1, with D hard to call. With 5 bases removed from V and 1 base from J, the gap between germline ends came to 8 bases. The CDR3 totals 13 residues. Looked up from germline, CDR1 is SGHTA and CDR2 is FQGNSA. The CDR3 coding sequence is TGTGCCAGCAGCCTACACGGGAACACTGAAGCTTTCTTT. Residues: CASSLHGNTEAFF.

On this clone: Other nucleotide sequences from this sample produce the same CDR3. This chain uses TRBV11-2 with TRBJ1-4; TRBD1 is a possible D gene (5 bases). V was shortened by 3 bases and J by 4 bases, with 9 bases between the two germline ends. Germline lookup yields CDR1 SGHAT and CDR2 FQNNGV. This CDR3 is built from 14 residues. CDR3 amino acids: CASSFGTVNEKLFF. The CDR3 DNA reads as TGTGCCAGCAGCTTCGGGACGGTTAATGAAAAACTGTTTTTT.

V gene TRBV6-5 combines with J gene TRBJ2-1; D remains ambiguous. Trimming pared 2 bases from V and 5 bases from J, leaving 16 bases between. This CDR3 is 16 amino acids long. Germline-derived CDR1 and CDR2 are MNHEY and SVGAGI. DNA of the CDR3: TGTGCCAGCAGTTACCAGGTTTCTAGATTTCACAATGAGCAGTTCTTC. This sequence encodes CASSYQVSRFHNEQFF.

The chain links TRBV2 to TRBJ2-7, with D tentatively TRBD2 (7 bases). The CDR3 loop spans 15 amino acids. Germline V lookup: CDR1 SNHLY, CDR2 FYNNEI. V lost 1 base and J 5 bases, leaving 15 bases between the germline ends. The CDR3 protein is CASSEVDVGGHEQYF. The CDR3 DNA follows: TGTGCCAGCAGTGAAGTTGATGTGGGGGGGCACGAGCAGTACTTC. Using reference TRBV2 and TRBJ2-7 for the parts outside the CDR3, the full variable domain is EPEVTQTPSHQVTQMGQEVILRCVPISNHLYFYWYRQILGQKVEFLVSFYNNEISEKSEIFDDQFSVERPDGSNFTLKIRSTKLEDSAMYFCASSEVDVGGHEQYFGPGTRLTVT.

The genes are TRBV7-9 and TRBJ1-2; D is undetermined. This CDR3 is built from 14 residues. Trimming removed 3 bases from V and 6 bases from J, with 14 bases in between. CDR1 and CDR2 (germline): SEHNR, FQNEAQ (reference sequence). CDR3 sequence (DNA): TGTGCCAGCAGCTTCTCGGACGGGAGGGATGGCTACACCTTC. Its translation: CASSFSDGRDGYTF.

This chain links TRBV4-1 with TRBJ2-7, with 8 bases identical to TRBD2. CDR1 is MGHRA and CDR2 is YSYEKL in the germline V gene. V lost 8 bases, J lost 1 base, and 7 bases stayed unmatched. This CDR3 comprises 14 residues. The CDR3 DNA reads TGCGCCAGCGCGGGGGGCGGGAGATCCTACGAGCAGTACTTC. It is translated as CASAGGGRSYEQYF.

The chain combines TRBV11-2 with TRBJ2-7; maybe TRBD1 (7 bases). This CDR3 has 19 residues. V gave up 5 bases and J gave up 2 bases, with 28 bases separating them. Germline lookup yields CDR1 SGHAT and CDR2 FQNNGV. Here the CDR3 reads CASSPRGGWGHQGAYEQYF. The CDR3 DNA follows: TGTGCCAGCAGCCCGCGTGGGGGGTGGGGGCATCAGGGGGCCTACGAGCAGTACTTC.

The V and J genes are TRBV30 and TRBJ2-2, with 7 nucleotides matching TRBD2. This CDR3 is built from 15 residues. V dropped 4 bases and J dropped 4; count of bases not matched to a gene: 9. Germline assignment: CDR1 GTSNPN and CDR2 SVGIG (reference sequence). The CDR3 DNA reads as TGTGCCTGGACTCCCAAGCGGGGAGGCACCGGGGAGCTGTTTTTT. Its translation: CAWTPKRGGTGELFF.